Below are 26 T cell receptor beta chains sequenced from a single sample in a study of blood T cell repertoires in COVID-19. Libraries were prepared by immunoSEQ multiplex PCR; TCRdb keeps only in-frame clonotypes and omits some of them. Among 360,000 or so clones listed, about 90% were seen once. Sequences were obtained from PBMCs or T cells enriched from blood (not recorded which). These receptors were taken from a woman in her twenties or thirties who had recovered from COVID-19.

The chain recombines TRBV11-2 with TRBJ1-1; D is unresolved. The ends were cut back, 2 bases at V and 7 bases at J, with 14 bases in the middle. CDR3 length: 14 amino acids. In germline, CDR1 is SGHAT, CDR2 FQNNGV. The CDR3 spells CASSLSQVVGEAFF. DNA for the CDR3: TGTGCCAGCAGCTTAAGCCAGGTCGTGGGTGAAGCTTTCTTT.

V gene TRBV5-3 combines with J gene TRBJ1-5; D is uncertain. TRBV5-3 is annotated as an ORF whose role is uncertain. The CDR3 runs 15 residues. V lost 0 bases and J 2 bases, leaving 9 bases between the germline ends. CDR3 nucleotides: TGTGCCAGAAGCTTGGTCGGCCAGGGCAATCAGCCCCAGCATTTT. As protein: CARSLVGQGNQPQHF.

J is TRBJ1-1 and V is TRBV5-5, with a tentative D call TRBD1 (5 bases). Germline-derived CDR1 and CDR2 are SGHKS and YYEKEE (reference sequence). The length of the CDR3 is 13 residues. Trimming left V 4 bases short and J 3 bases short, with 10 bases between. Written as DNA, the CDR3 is TGTGCCAGCAGCCGCTGGGGGGACACTGAAGCTTTCTTT. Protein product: CASSRWGDTEAFF.

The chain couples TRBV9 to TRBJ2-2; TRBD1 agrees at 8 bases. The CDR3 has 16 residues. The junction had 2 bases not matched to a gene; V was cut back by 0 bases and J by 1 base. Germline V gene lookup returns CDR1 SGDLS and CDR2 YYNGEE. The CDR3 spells CASSVAGQVNTGELFF. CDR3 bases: TGTGCCAGCAGCGTAGCGGGACAGGTGAACACCGGGGAGCTGTTTTTT.

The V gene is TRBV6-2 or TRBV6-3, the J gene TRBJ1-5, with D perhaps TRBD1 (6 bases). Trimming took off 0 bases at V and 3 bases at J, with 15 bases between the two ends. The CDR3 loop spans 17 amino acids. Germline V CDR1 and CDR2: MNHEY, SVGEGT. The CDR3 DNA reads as TGTGCCAGCAGTTACTCCGACAGGACGAGGGTCAATCAGCCCCAGCATTTT. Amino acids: CASSYSDRTRVNQPQHF.

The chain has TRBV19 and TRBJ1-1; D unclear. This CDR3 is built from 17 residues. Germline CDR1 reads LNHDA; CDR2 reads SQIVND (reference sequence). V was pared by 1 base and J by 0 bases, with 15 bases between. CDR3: CASSIATGEIMNTEAFF. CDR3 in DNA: TGTGCCAGTAGTATAGCAACCGGGGAAATCATGAACACTGAAGCTTTCTTT.

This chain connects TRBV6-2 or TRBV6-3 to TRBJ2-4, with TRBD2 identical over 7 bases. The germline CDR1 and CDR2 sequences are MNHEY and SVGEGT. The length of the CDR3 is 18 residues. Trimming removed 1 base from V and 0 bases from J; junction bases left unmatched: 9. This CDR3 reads CASSYWGGGTLAKNIQYF. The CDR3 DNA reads TGTGCCAGCAGTTACTGGGGGGGAGGGACCTTAGCCAAAAACATTCAGTACTTC.

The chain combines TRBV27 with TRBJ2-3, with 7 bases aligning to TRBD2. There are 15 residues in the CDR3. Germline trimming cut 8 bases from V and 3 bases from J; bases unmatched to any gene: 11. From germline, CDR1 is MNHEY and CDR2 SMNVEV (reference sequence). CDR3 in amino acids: CASGRWGGITDTQYF. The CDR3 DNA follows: TGTGCCAGCGGACGATGGGGGGGAATAACAGATACGCAGTATTTT.

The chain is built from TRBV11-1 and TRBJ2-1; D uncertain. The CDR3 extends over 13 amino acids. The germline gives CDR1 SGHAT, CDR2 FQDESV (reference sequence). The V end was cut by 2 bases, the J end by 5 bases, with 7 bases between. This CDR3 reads CASSLSPDNEQFF. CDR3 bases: TGTGCCAGCAGCTTATCTCCCGACAATGAGCAGTTCTTC.

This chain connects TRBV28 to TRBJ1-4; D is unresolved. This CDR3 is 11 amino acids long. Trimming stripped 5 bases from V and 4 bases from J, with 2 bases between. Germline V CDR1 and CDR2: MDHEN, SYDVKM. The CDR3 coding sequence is TGTGCCAGCAGTCTTAATGAAAAACTGTTTTTT. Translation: CASSLNEKLFF.

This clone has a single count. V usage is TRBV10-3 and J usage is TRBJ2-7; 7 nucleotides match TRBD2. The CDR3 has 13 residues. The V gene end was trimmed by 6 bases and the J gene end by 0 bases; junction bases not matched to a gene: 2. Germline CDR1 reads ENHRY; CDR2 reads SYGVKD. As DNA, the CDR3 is TGTGCCATCAGGGGGGGGTCCTCCTACGAGCAGTACTTC. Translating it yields CAIRGGSSYEQYF.

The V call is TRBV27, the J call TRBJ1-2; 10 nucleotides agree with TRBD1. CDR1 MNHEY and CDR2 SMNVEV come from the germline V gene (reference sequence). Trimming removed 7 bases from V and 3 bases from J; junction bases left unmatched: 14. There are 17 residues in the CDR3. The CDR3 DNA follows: TGTGCCAGCAAGATAACCGGGACAGGGGAGTTAGACTATGGCTACACCTTC. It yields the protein CASKITGTGELDYGYTF.

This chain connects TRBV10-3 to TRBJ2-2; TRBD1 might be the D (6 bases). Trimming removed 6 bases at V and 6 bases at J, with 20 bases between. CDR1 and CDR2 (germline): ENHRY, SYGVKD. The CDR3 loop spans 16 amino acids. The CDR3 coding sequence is TGTGCCATCAGCCTCAGGGGAAGTTTGGAGTCCGGGGAGCTGTTTTTT. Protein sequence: CAISLRGSLESGELFF.

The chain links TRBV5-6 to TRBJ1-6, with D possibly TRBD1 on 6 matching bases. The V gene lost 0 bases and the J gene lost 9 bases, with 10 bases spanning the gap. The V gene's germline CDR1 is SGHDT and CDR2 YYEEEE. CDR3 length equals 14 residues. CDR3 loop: CASSLVQGTSPLHF. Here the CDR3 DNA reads TGTGCCAGCAGCTTGGTACAGGGAACTTCACCCCTCCACTTT.

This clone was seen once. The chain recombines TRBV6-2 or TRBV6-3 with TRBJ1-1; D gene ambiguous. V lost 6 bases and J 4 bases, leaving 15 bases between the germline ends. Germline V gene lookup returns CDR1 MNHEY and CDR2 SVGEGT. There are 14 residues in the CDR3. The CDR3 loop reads CASSLLSRSTEAFF. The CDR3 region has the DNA TGTGCCAGCAGCCTCTTAAGTCGGAGCACTGAAGCTTTCTTT.

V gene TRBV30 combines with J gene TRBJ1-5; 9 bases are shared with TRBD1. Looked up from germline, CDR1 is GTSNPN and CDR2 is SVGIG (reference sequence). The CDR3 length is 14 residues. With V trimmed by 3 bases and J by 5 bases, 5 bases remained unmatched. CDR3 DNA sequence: TGTGCCTGGAGGGGACAGGGTTGGGATCAGCCCCAGCATTTT. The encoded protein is CAWRGQGWDQPQHF.

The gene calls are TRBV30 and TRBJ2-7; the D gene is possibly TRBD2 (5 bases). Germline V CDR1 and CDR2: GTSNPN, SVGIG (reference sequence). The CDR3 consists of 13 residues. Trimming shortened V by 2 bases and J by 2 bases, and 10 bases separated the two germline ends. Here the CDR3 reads CAWSSGVPYEQYF. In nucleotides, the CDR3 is TGTGCCTGGAGTTCCGGGGTCCCCTACGAGCAGTACTTC.

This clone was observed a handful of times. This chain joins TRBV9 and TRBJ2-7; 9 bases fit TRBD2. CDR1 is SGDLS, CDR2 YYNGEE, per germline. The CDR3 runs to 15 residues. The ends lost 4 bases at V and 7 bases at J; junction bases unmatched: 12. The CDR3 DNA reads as TGTGCCAGCAGCTTTTCCGGCGGGGGGGCGGAAGAGCAGTACTTC. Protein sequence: CASSFSGGGAEEQYF.

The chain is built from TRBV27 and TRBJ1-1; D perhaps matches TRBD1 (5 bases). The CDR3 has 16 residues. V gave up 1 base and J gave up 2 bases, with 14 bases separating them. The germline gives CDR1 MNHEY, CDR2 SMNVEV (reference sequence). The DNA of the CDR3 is TGTGCCAGCAGTTTATTCCTGACAGCCTTCAACACTGAAGCTTTCTTT. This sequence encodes CASSLFLTAFNTEAFF.

The CDR3 nucleotides read TGTGCCAGCTCACCCAGGACAGTGAACACCGGGGAGCTGTTTTTT. As protein: CASSPRTVNTGELFF. The chain is built from TRBV18 and TRBJ2-2, with a weak D call TRBD1 (6 bases). This CDR3 contains 15 residues. Germline V gene data show CDR1 as KGHSH and CDR2 as LQKENI. The ends were cut back, 3 bases at V and 1 base at J, with 9 bases in the middle.

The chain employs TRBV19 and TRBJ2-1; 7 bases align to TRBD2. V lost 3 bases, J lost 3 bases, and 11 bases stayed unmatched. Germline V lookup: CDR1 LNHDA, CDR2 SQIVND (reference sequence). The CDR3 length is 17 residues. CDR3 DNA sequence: TGTGCCAGTAGTATTCTCGGGGGGAAAGGGAACTACAATGAGCAGTTCTTC. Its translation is CASSILGGKGNYNEQFF.

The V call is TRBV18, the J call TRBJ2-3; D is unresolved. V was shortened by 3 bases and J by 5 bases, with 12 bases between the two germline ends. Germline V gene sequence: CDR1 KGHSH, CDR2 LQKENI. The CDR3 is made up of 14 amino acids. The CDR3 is CASSPPISLDTQYF. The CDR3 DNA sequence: TGTGCCAGCTCACCCCCCATTAGTTTAGATACGCAGTATTTT.

The CDR3 nucleotides are TGCAGTGCTAGTTTGAGTTCCTACGAGCAGTACTTC. It translates to CSASLSSYEQYF. The chain joins TRBV20-1 to TRBJ2-7; D gene ambiguous. Germline CDR1 is DFQATT and CDR2 is SNEGSKA (reference sequence). Between the trimmed V and J ends, which lost 3 bases and 1 base, there was a span of 7 bases. CDR3 size: 12 residues.

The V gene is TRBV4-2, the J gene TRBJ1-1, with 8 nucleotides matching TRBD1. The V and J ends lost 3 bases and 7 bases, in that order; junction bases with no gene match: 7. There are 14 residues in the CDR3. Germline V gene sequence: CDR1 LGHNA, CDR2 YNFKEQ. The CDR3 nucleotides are TGTGCCAGCAGCCATTCTGCAGGGGGCGATGAAGCTTTCTTT. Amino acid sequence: CASSHSAGGDEAFF.

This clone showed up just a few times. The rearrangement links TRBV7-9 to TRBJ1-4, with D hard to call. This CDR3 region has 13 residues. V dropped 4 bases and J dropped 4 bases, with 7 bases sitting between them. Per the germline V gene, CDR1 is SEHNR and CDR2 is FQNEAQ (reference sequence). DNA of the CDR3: TGTGCCAGCAGCTACACTATTAATGAAAAACTGTTTTTT. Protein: CASSYTINEKLFF.

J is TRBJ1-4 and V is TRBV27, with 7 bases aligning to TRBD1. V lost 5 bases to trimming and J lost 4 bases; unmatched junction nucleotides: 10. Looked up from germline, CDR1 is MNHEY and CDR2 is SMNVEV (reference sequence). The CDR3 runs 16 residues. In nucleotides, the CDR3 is TGTGCCAGCAGTCCCTTCGGACAGGCCTATAATGAAAAACTGTTTTTT. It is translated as CASSPFGQAYNEKLFF.